This is a list of T cell receptor beta chains from one sample in a study of control samples from healthy donors and cancer patients. TCRdb keeps only in-frame clones here, not all; method: immunoSEQ multiplex PCR. The data hold some 6,700 clones, with 76% observed a single time. The sample consisted of formalin-fixed, paraffin-embedded tissue. These receptors were taken from a male donor with melanoma. Both conserved end residues are part of each CDR3. Each record gives: J gene, D gene, V gene, clone size, CDR3 protein, CDR3 DNA. The D gene is left open where the match is weak. Clone size is stated in some rows and not others, as once, few, many or a class when expanded.

J gene: TRBJ1-1
D gene: -
V gene: TRBV3-1/TRBV3-2
clone size: -
CDR3 protein: CASSQDKRTEAFF
CDR3 DNA: TGTGCCAGCAGCCAAGACAAACGGACTGAAGCTTTCTTT

J gene: TRBJ2-3
D gene: TRBD1
V gene: TRBV5-1
clone size: -
CDR3 protein: CASSLDRGHPTNTQYF
CDR3 DNA: TGCGCCAGCAGCTTGGACAGGGGACATCCCACAAATACGCAGTATTTT

J gene: TRBJ2-7
D gene: -
V gene: TRBV2
clone size: -
CDR3 protein: CASRRTYYEQYF
CDR3 DNA: TGTGCCAGCAGAAGGACCTATTACGAGCAGTACTTC

J gene: TRBJ1-3
D gene: -
V gene: TRBV6-1
clone size: -
CDR3 protein: CASSEEGHAGNIIYF
CDR3 DNA: TGTGCCAGCAGTGAAGAGGGACACGCTGGAAACATCATATATTTT

J gene: TRBJ1-5
D gene: -
V gene: TRBV6-1
clone size: -
CDR3 protein: CASSERTQSVGQPQHF
CDR3 DNA: TGTGCCAGCAGTGAAAGGACACAATCGGTAGGGCAGCCCCAGCATTTT

J gene: TRBJ2-1
D gene: TRBD2
V gene: TRBV9
clone size: -
CDR3 protein: CASSPQAGDYNEQFF
CDR3 DNA: TGTGCCAGCAGCCCACAAGCGGGGGACTACAATGAGCAGTTCTTC

J gene: TRBJ1-6
D gene: TRBD1
V gene: TRBV10-3
clone size: -
CDR3 protein: CAIREVNGTGLNSYNSPLHF
CDR3 DNA: TGTGCCATCAGGGAAGTAAACGGGACAGGTCTCAACTCCTATAATTCACCCCTCCATTTT

J gene: TRBJ1-1
D gene: TRBD1
V gene: TRBV18
clone size: -
CDR3 protein: CASSLKRDSEAFF
CDR3 DNA: TGTGCCAGCTCACTAAAACGGGACAGTGAAGCTTTCTTT

J gene: TRBJ1-1
D gene: TRBD1
V gene: TRBV4-1
clone size: -
CDR3 protein: CASSQEYRGSEAFF
CDR3 DNA: TGCGCCAGCAGCCAAGAGTACAGGGGAAGTGAAGCTTTCTTT

J gene: TRBJ2-3
D gene: -
V gene: TRBV18
clone size: -
CDR3 protein: CASRYTDTQYF
CDR3 DNA: TGTGCCAGCCGATACACAGATACGCAGTATTTT

J gene: TRBJ1-5
D gene: -
V gene: TRBV6-1
clone size: -
CDR3 protein: CASSEYRGRTNQPQHF
CDR3 DNA: TGTGCCAGCAGTGAATATCGCGGGCGAACAAATCAGCCCCAGCATTTT

J gene: TRBJ2-5
D gene: -
V gene: TRBV7-7
clone size: -
CDR3 protein: CASSARGQETQYF
CDR3 DNA: TGTGCTAGCAGCGCCCGGGGACAAGAGACCCAGTACTTC

J gene: TRBJ1-5
D gene: -
V gene: TRBV27
clone size: few
CDR3 protein: CASSSMDSPIPQIQHF
CDR3 DNA: TGTGCCAGCAGTTCCATGGACAGCCCAATACCCCAGATCCAGCATTTT

J gene: TRBJ2-1
D gene: -
V gene: TRBV9
clone size: -
CDR3 protein: CASSSTGDPRGEQFF
CDR3 DNA: TGTGCCAGCAGCTCCACTGGGGACCCCAGGGGTGAGCAGTTCTTC

J gene: TRBJ2-2
D gene: TRBD1
V gene: TRBV7-6
clone size: -
CDR3 protein: CASSLQGQPSTGELFF
CDR3 DNA: TGTGCCAGCAGCTTACAGGGACAGCCCTCCACCGGGGAGCTGTTTTTT

J gene: TRBJ2-4
D gene: TRBD2
V gene: TRBV4-2
clone size: -
CDR3 protein: CASSQEVGGGAKNIQYF
CDR3 DNA: TGTGCCAGCAGCCAAGAGGTTGGCGGGGGGGCCAAAAACATTCAGTACTTC

J gene: TRBJ2-2
D gene: TRBD1
V gene: TRBV18
clone size: -
CDR3 protein: CASSSNTDRARTGELFF
CDR3 DNA: TGTGCCAGCTCATCAAACACCGACAGGGCGAGGACCGGGGAGCTGTTTTTT

J gene: TRBJ2-1
D gene: TRBD1
V gene: TRBV7-9
clone size: -
CDR3 protein: CASSPDRGSYNEQFF
CDR3 DNA: TGTGCCAGCAGTCCGGACAGGGGCTCCTACAATGAGCAGTTCTTC

J gene: TRBJ1-1
D gene: -
V gene: TRBV6-6
clone size: few
CDR3 protein: CASRSSGVSEAFF
CDR3 DNA: TGTGCCAGCAGATCCTCGGGTGTAAGTGAAGCTTTCTTT

J gene: TRBJ2-5
D gene: TRBD2
V gene: TRBV19
clone size: -
CDR3 protein: CASSIVGGRQETQYF
CDR3 DNA: TGTGCCAGTAGTATTGTGGGGGGGAGGCAGGAGACCCAGTACTTC

J gene: TRBJ2-1
D gene: TRBD2
V gene: TRBV29-1
clone size: -
CDR3 protein: CSVSDLLAGGSNEQFF
CDR3 DNA: TGCAGCGTTTCGGACCTACTAGCGGGGGGGAGCAATGAGCAGTTCTTC

J gene: TRBJ2-5
D gene: TRBD2
V gene: TRBV20-1
clone size: -
CDR3 protein: CSASGEGASGGETQYF
CDR3 DNA: TGCAGTGCTAGTGGGGAAGGGGCTAGCGGGGGAGAGACCCAGTACTTC

J gene: TRBJ2-7
D gene: TRBD1
V gene: TRBV7-9
clone size: -
CDR3 protein: CASSFSMRDRGSYEQYF
CDR3 DNA: TGTGCCAGCAGCTTCTCTATGAGGGACAGGGGCTCCTACGAGCAGTACTTC

J gene: TRBJ2-1
D gene: TRBD1
V gene: TRBV2
clone size: -
CDR3 protein: CASSPQGINEQFF
CDR3 DNA: TGTGCCAGCAGCCCACAGGGGATCAATGAGCAGTTCTTC

J gene: TRBJ1-5
D gene: -
V gene: TRBV6-1
clone size: few
CDR3 protein: CASSERDVGNQPQHF
CDR3 DNA: TGTGCCAGCAGTGAAAGGGATGTCGGCAATCAGCCCCAGCATTTT

J gene: TRBJ2-7
D gene: -
V gene: TRBV5-6
clone size: -
CDR3 protein: CASSFGTQAYEQYF
CDR3 DNA: TGTGCCAGCAGCTTCGGGACCCAGGCCTACGAGCAGTACTTC

J gene: TRBJ1-6
D gene: -
V gene: TRBV28
clone size: -
CDR3 protein: CASEGPGYNSPLHF
CDR3 DNA: TGTGCCAGCGAAGGGCCAGGATATAATTCACCCCTCCACTTT

J gene: TRBJ2-3
D gene: TRBD1
V gene: TRBV6-2/TRBV6-3
clone size: -
CDR3 protein: CASSTAGTGGANTQYF
CDR3 DNA: TGTGCCAGCAGTACGGCCGGGACAGGGGGCGCGAATACGCAGTATTTT

J gene: TRBJ2-5
D gene: TRBD1
V gene: TRBV2
clone size: large
CDR3 protein: CASSRTGGAEETQYF
CDR3 DNA: TGTGCCAGCAGCCGGACAGGGGGCGCGGAAGAGACCCAGTACTTC

J gene: TRBJ1-1
D gene: -
V gene: TRBV2
clone size: -
CDR3 protein: CASRLTDQNTEAFF
CDR3 DNA: TGTGCCAGCCGGTTGACGGATCAGAACACTGAAGCTTTTTTT

J gene: TRBJ2-7
D gene: TRBD1
V gene: TRBV7-9
clone size: once
CDR3 protein: CASRSGQSLYEQYF
CDR3 DNA: TGTGCCAGCAGGTCGGGACAGTCCCTTTACGAGCAGTACTTC

J gene: TRBJ2-2
D gene: TRBD1
V gene: TRBV28
clone size: -
CDR3 protein: CASSTTGATGELFF
CDR3 DNA: TGTGCCAGCAGTACGACAGGGGCCACCGGGGAGCTGTTTTTT

J gene: TRBJ1-6
D gene: -
V gene: TRBV13
clone size: -
CDR3 protein: CASSLGSSPNSPLHF
CDR3 DNA: TGTGCCAGCAGCTTAGGGTCCTCCCCAAATTCACCCCTCCACTTT

J gene: TRBJ1-2
D gene: TRBD1
V gene: TRBV2
clone size: -
CDR3 protein: CASDAGQGYGYTF
CDR3 DNA: TGTGCCAGCGACGCGGGACAGGGTTATGGCTACACCTTC

J gene: TRBJ2-1
D gene: TRBD1
V gene: TRBV7-9
clone size: -
CDR3 protein: CASSLTGSTAPMNEQFF
CDR3 DNA: TGTGCCAGCAGCTTGACAGGGTCAACGGCACCAATGAATGAGCAGTTCTTC

J gene: TRBJ2-2
D gene: TRBD1
V gene: TRBV7-2
clone size: -
CDR3 protein: CASRPRGRDTGELFF
CDR3 DNA: TGTGCCAGCAGACCCAGGGGGCGCGACACCGGGGAGCTGTTTTTT

J gene: TRBJ2-5
D gene: -
V gene: TRBV28
clone size: -
CDR3 protein: CASSFTSGRRQETQYF
CDR3 DNA: TGTGCCAGCAGTTTTACTTCGGGGAGGCGCCAAGAGACCCAGTACTTC